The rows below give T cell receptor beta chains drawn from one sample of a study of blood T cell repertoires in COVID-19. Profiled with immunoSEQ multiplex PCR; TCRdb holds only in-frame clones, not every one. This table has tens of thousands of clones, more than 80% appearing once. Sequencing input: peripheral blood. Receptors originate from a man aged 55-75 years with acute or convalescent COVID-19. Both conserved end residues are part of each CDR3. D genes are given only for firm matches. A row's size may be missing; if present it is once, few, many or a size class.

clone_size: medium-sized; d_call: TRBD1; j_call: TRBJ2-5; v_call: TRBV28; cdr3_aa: CASSSPDRGSWETQYF; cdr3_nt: TGTGCCAGCAGTTCCCCGGACAGGGGTTCGTGGGAGACCCAGTACTTC
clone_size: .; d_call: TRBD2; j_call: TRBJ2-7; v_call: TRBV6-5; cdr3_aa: CASSYSASGRGEQYF; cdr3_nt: TGTGCCAGCAGTTACTCGGCTAGCGGGAGAGGCGAGCAGTACTTC
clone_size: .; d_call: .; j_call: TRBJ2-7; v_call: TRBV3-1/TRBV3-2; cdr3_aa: CASSPEGGYEQYF; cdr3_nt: TGTGCCAGCAGCCCAGAAGGCGGATACGAGCAGTACTTC
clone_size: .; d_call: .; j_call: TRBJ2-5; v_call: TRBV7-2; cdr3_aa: CASRGQTGETQYF; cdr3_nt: TGTGCCAGCAGGGGGCAGACCGGCGAGACCCAGTACTTC
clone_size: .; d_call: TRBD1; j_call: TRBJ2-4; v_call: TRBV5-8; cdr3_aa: CASSRQGRVTKNIQYF; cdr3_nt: TGTGCCAGCAGCCGACAGGGACGAGTAACCAAAAACATTCAGTACTTC
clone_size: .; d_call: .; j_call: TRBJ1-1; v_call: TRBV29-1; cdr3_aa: CSVEVHIDTEAFF; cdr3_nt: TGCAGCGTTGAAGTCCACATCGACACTGAAGCTTTCTTT
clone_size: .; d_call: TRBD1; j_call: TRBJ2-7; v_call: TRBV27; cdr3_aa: CASSFWGQGGREQYF; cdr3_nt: TGTGCCAGCAGTTTTTGGGGACAGGGGGGTAGGGAGCAGTACTTC
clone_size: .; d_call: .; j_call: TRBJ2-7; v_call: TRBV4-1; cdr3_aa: CASSQGRTGPYEQYF; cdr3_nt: TGCGCCAGCAGCCAAGGTCGCACAGGACCCTACGAGCAGTACTTC
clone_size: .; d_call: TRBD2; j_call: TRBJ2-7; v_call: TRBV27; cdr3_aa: CASSPQRGTSGNYEQYF; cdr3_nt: TGTGCCAGCAGCCCCCAGCGCGGGACTAGCGGGAACTACGAGCAGTACTTC
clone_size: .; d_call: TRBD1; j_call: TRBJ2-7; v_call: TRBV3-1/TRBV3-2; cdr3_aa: CASSRKQGSPYEQYF; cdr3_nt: TGTGCCAGCAGCCGGAAACAGGGGTCCCCCTACGAGCAGTACTTC
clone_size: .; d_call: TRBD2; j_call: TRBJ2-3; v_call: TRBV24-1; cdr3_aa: CATSSPAGGVTSTDTQYF; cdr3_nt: TGTGCCACCAGTTCCCCAGCGGGAGGTGTGACTTCGACAGATACGCAGTATTTT
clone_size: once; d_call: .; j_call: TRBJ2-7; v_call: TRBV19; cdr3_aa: CASSYRLDAYEQYF; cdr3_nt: TGTGCCAGTAGTTACAGGTTGGATGCATACGAGCAGTACTTC
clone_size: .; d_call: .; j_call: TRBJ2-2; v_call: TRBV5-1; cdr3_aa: CASSLEGSANTGELFF; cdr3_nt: TGCGCCAGCAGCTTGGAGGGTAGCGCTAACACCGGGGAGCTGTTTTTT
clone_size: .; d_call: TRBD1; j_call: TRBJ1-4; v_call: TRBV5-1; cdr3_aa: CASSPTGGYEKLFF; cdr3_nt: TGCGCCAGCAGCCCGACAGGGGGTTATGAAAAACTGTTTTTT
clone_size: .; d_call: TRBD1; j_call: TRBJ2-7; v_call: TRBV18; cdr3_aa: CASSPRGPYEQYF; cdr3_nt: TGTGCCAGCTCACCCAGGGGGCCATACGAGCAGTACTTC
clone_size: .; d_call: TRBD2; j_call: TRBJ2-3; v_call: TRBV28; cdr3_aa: CASSPGTSARDTQYF; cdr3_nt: TGTGCCAGCAGTCCCGGGACTAGCGCAAGGGATACGCAGTATTTT
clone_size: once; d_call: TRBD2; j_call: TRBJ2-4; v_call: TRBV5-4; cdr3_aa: CASSRKGAGDIQYF; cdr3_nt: TGTGCCAGCAGCCGGAAGGGAGCGGGGGACATTCAGTACTTC
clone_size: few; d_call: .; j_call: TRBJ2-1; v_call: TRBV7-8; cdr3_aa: CASRGRSNEQFF; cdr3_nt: TGTGCCAGCAGGGGGCGGTCCAATGAGCAGTTCTTC
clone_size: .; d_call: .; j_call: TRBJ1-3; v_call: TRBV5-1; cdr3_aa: CASSLRSGPSGNTIYF; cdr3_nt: TGCGCCAGCAGCTTAAGATCAGGCCCCTCTGGAAACACCATATATTTT
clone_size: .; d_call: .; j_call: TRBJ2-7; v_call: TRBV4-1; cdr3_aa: CASSQDLEEYEQYF; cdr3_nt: TGCGCCAGCAGCCAAGATCTTGAGGAATACGAGCAGTACTTC
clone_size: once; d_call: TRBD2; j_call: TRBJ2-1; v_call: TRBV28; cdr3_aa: CASREGTSVYNEQFF; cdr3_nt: TGTGCCAGCCGCGAAGGGACTAGCGTTTACAATGAGCAGTTCTTC
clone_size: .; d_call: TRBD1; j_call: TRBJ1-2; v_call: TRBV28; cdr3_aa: CASSFGTGYYGYTF; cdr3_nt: TGTGCCAGCAGTTTTGGGACAGGGTACTATGGCTACACCTTC
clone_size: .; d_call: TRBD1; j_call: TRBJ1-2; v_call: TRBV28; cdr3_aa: CASSPPGQGKHGYTF; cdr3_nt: TGTGCCAGCAGTCCCCCGGGACAGGGGAAACATGGCTACACCTTC
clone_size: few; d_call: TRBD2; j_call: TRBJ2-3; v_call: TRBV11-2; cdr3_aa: CASTRGGNTDTQYF; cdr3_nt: TGTGCCAGCACCCGCGGGGGAAACACAGATACGCAGTATTTT
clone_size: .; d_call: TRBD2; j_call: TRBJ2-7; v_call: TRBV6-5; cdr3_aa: CASSSRIAGDYEQYF; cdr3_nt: TGTGCCAGCAGTTCCCGTATAGCGGGAGACTACGAGCAGTACTTC
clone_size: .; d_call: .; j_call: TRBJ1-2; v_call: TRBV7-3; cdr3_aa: CASSLRQGYGYTF; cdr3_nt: TGTGCCAGCAGCTTAAGGCAGGGCTATGGCTACACCTTC
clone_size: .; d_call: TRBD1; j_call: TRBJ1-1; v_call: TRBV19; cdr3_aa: CASSPTTGGWTEAFF; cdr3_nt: TGTGCCAGTAGTCCCACGACAGGGGGCTGGACTGAAGCTTTCTTT
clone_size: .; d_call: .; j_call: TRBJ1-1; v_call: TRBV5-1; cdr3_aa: CASSLNGGPMNTEAFF; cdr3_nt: TGCGCCAGCAGCTTGAACGGGGGACCTATGAACACTGAAGCTTTCTTT
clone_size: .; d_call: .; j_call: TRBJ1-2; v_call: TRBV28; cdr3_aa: CASSLYSPGREGGGYTF; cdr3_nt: TGTGCCAGCAGTTTATATTCCCCCGGCAGGGAAGGTGGCGGCTACACCTTC
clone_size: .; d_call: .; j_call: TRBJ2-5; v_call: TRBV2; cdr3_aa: CASREGVLQETQYF; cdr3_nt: TGTGCCAGCAGAGAGGGGGTCTTGCAAGAGACCCAGTACTTC
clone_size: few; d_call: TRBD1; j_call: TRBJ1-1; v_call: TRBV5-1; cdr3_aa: CASSFTGTGGTEAFF; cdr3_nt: TGCGCCAGCAGCTTTACCGGGACAGGGGGCACTGAAGCTTTCTTT
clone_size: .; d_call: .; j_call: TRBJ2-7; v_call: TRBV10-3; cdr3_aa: CAISERGRSSYEQYF; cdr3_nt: TGTGCCATCAGTGAGCGAGGGCGCTCCTCCTACGAGCAGTACTTC
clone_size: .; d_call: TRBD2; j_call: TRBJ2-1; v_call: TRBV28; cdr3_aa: CASRGTGTSGIGEQFF; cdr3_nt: TGTGCCAGCAGGGGTACCGGGACTAGCGGGATAGGTGAGCAGTTCTTC
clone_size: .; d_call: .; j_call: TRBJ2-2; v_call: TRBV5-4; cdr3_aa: CASSSRLDTTTGELFF; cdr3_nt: TGTGCCAGCAGCTCGAGACTAGATACCACCACCGGGGAGCTGTTTTTT
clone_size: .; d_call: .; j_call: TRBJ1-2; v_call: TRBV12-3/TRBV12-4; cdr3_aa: CASSLALREVTF; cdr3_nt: TGTGCCAGCAGTTTAGCGCTAAGGGAGGTCACCTTC
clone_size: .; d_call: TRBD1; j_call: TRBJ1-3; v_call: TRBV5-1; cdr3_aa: CASSLNRGNSANTIYF; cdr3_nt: TGCGCCAGCAGCTTGAACAGGGGGAACTCGGCAAACACCATATATTTT
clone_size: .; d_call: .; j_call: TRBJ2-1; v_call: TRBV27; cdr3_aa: CASSYEGSYNEQFF; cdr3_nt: TGTGCCAGCAGTTACGAGGGATCCTACAATGAGCAGTTCTTC
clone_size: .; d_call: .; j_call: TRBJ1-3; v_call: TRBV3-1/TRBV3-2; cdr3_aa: CASSPGHASGNTIYF; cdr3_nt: TGTGCCAGCAGCCCGGGACACGCGTCTGGAAACACCATATATTTT
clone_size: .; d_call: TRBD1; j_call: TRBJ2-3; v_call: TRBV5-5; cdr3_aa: CASSTDRGTDTQYF; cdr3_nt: TGTGCCAGCAGCACCGACAGGGGGACAGATACGCAGTATTTT
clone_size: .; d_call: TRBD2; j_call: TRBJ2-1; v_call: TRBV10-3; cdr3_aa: CAIRGLAGDNEQFF; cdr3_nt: TGTGCCATCAGGGGACTAGCGGGAGACAATGAGCAGTTCTTC
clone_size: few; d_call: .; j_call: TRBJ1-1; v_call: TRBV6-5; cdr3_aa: CASSYSSRGNTEAFF; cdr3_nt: TGTGCCAGCAGTTACAGTTCACGGGGGAACACTGAAGCTTTCTTT
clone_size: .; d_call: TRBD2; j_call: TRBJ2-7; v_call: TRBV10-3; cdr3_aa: CAISNPGLAESSYEQYF; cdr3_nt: TGTGCCATCAGTAATCCGGGACTAGCGGAGAGCTCCTACGAGCAGTACTTC
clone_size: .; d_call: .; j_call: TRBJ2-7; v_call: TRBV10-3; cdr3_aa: CAISGPRQSDYEQYF; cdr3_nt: TGTGCCATCAGTGGGCCTAGACAGAGCGACTACGAGCAGTACTTC
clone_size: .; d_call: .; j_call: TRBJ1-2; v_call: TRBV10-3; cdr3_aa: CAISDQTETIGYTF; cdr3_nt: TGTGCCATCAGTGATCAGACAGAAACAATTGGCTACACCTTC
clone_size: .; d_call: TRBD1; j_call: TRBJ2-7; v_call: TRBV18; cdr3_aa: CASSPGTGGYYEQYF; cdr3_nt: TGTGCCAGCTCACCCGGGACAGGTGGATATTACGAGCAGTACTTC
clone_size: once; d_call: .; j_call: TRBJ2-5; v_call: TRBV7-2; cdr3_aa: CASSSQESLTQYF; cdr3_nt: TGTGCCAGCAGCTCCCAAGAGTCGTTGACCCAGTACTTC
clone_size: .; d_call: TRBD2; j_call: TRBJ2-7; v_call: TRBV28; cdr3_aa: CASRTSGRSRGHEQYF; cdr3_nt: TGTGCCAGCAGGACTAGCGGGAGAAGTCGGGGCCACGAGCAGTACTTC
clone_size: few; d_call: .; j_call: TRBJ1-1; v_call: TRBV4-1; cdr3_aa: CASSQNRFTEAFF; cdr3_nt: TGCGCCAGCAGCCAAAACAGGTTCACTGAAGCTTTCTTT
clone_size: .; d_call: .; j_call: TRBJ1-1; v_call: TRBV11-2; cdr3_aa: CASSPDRLNTEAFF; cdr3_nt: TGTGCCAGCAGTCCGGACAGATTGAACACTGAAGCTTTCTTT
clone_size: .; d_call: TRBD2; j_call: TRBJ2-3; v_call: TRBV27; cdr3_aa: CASSFSGPGASGRPSTDTQYF; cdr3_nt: TGTGCCAGCAGTTTTTCGGGACCTGGGGCTAGCGGGAGACCGAGCACAGATACGCAGTATTTT
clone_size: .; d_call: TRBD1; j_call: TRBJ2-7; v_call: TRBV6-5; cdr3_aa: CASSTGAASSYEQYF; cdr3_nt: TGTGCCAGTTCTACAGGGGCAGCTAGCTCCTACGAGCAGTACTTC
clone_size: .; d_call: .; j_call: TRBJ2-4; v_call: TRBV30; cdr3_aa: CAWSPADRDIQYF; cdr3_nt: TGTGCCTGGAGTCCAGCGGACAGAGACATTCAGTACTTC
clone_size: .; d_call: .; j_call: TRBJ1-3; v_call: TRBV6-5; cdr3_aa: CASKGGAGNTIYF; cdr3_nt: TGTGCCAGCAAAGGGGGAGCCGGAAACACCATATATTTT